This TCR beta chain was found in a study of beta chain features in type 1 diabetes. Points from the study as a whole: Whether HLA type influences TCRB rearrangement remained unresolved here. All four CD4+ subsets of Type 1 diabetes patients contained TCRB CDR3s that were moderately but significantly shorter. Compared with healthy donors, patients appeared to share more similar naive, central memory and regulatory TCRB repertoires.

Each of the sorted populations had a purity greater than 95%. Germline CDR1 SGHRS, CDR2 YFSETQ. Trimming cost V 2 bases and J 7 bases; bases outside gene matches: 5. This CDR3 comprises 14 residues. A word on this clone: Its antigen remains unidentified.

Reverse transcribing all isolated RNA meant expressed TCRB transcripts were sequenced. Sequencing used immunoSEQ multiplex PCR; TCRdb keeps in-frame clones, though not all of them. The sample lists 200,000 to 300,000 clones; approximately 20% were seen once. The chain uses TRBV5-1 and TRBJ2-1; TRBD2 matches at 8 bases. The sequenced material came from naive CD4+ T cells from blood. The sequence derives from a woman in her 40s with type 1 diabetes. The DNA for the CDR3 is TGCGCCAGCAGCTTAGTTGAGCGGGAGAATGAGCAGTTCTTC. Translation: CASSLVERENEQFF. Drawing the rest from reference TRBV5-1 and TRBJ2-1, the complete variable domain is KAGVTQTPRYLIKTRGQQVTLSCSPISGHRSVSWYQQTPGQGLQFLFEYFSETQRNKGNFPGRFSGRQFSNSRSEMNVSTLELGDSALYLCASSLVERENEQFFGPGTRLTVL.